The 20 T cell receptor beta chains presented below share a single source sample, sequenced in a study of blood T cell repertoires in COVID-19. Sequencing was performed with immunoSEQ multiplex PCR; in TCRdb, only in-frame clones are kept and a portion is missing. Of about 190,000 clones listed, 79% are singletons. Sequencing input: peripheral blood. These receptors were collected from a man in his sixties with active or convalescent COVID-19.

The table lists this clone with a few counts. The CDR3 DNA reads TGCGCCAGCAGTTCAGGGGTTACAGATACGCAGTATTTT. This gives the protein CASSSGVTDTQYF. The V call is TRBV5-1, the J call TRBJ2-3, with D tentatively TRBD1 (6 bases). The CDR3 length is 13 residues. V gave up 5 bases and J gave up 3 bases, with 10 bases separating them. Germline V lookup: CDR1 SGHRS, CDR2 YFSETQ.

The genes are TRBV28 and TRBJ2-7; a possible D gene is TRBD1 (5 bases). The CDR3 has 15 residues. The germline V gene has CDR1 MDHEN and CDR2 SYDVKM. V was cut by 7 bases and J by 1 base, with 17 bases left in between. DNA for the CDR3: TGTGCCAGCATAGGGGTCTCGTACGGATCCTACGAGCAGTACTTC. This codes for CASIGVSYGSYEQYF.

This clone has a handful of counts. The rearrangement links TRBV5-1 to TRBJ1-5; TRBD1 agrees at 7 bases. V gave up 4 bases and J gave up 4 bases; unmatched junction bases: 5. There are 14 residues in the CDR3. Germline CDR1 and CDR2: SGHRS and YFSETQ. The CDR3 spells CASSKGTENQPQHF. CDR3 in DNA: TGCGCCAGCAGCAAAGGGACAGAGAATCAGCCCCAGCATTTT.

The rearrangement links TRBV7-6 to TRBJ2-2, with a weak D call TRBD1 (7 bases). Germline V CDR1 and CDR2: SGHVS, FNYEAQ. Trimming took off 0 bases at V and 5 bases at J, with 13 bases between the two ends. The CDR3 totals 16 residues. The DNA of the CDR3 is TGTGCCAGCAGCTTAGCGAACAGGGGAGGTACCGGGGAGCTGTTTTTT. It translates to CASSLANRGGTGELFF.

The chain combines TRBV5-1 with TRBJ2-3, with 7 nucleotides matching TRBD2. The CDR3 extends over 15 amino acids. V shed 4 bases, J shed 4 bases, and the junction held 9 bases outside the gene matches. Per the germline V gene, CDR1 is SGHRS and CDR2 is YFSETQ. CDR3 residues: CASSILAVGADTQYF. The CDR3 DNA reads TGCGCCAGCAGCATCCTAGCGGTAGGGGCAGATACGCAGTATTTT.

The chain is built from TRBV7-6 and TRBJ2-3; 7 bases align to TRBD2. Losses at the gene ends were 2 bases for V and 0 bases for J; bases not matched to a gene: 5. Germline values: CDR1 SGHVS, CDR2 FNYEAQ. The CDR3 length is 16 residues. CDR3 sequence: CASSLSSGDSTDTQYF. CDR3 nucleotides: TGTGCCAGCAGCTTATCCAGCGGGGACAGCACAGATACGCAGTATTTT. Combining the CDR3 with reference TRBV7-6 and TRBJ2-3 gives the whole variable domain GAGVSQSPRYKVTKRGQDVALRCDPISGHVSLYWYRQALGQGPEFLTYFNYEAQQDKSGLPNDRFSAERPEGSISTLTIQRTEQRDSAMYRCASSLSSGDSTDTQYFGPGTRLTVL.

The chain links TRBV30 to TRBJ2-2; 10 nucleotides match TRBD1. This CDR3 is built from 16 residues. V was clipped by 8 bases and J by 1 base; unmatched bases: 10. Germline CDR1 GTSNPN, CDR2 SVGIG (reference sequence). This chain's CDR3 is CAHRDRGYGNTGELFF. DNA for the CDR3: TGTGCCCACCGGGACAGGGGTTACGGGAACACCGGGGAGCTGTTTTTT. Together with reference TRBV30 and TRBJ2-2, the CDR3 gives the full variable domain: SQTIHQWPATLVQPVGSPLSLECTVEGTSNPNLYWYRQAAGRGLQLLFYSVGIGQISSEVPQNLSASRPQDRQFILSSKKLLLSDSGFYLCAHRDRGYGNTGELFFGEGSRLTVL.

With respect to this clone: The same CDR3 can be traced to other DNA sequences in this sample. The gene calls are TRBV5-1 and TRBJ2-3; possible D gene TRBD2, 6 bases. V lost 0 bases to trimming and J lost 2 bases, with 10 bases between them. Germline V gives CDR1 SGHRS, CDR2 YFSETQ. The CDR3 is 15 amino acids. The CDR3 region has the DNA TGCGCCAGCAGCTTGGAAGCGGGCGACACAGATACGCAGTATTTT. It codes for CASSLEAGDTDTQYF.

This chain links TRBV7-3 with TRBJ2-3; 7 nucleotides line up with TRBD1. Trimming removed 4 bases from V and 11 bases from J; junction bases left unmatched: 15. Germline loops: CDR1 SGHTA, CDR2 FQGTGA. The CDR3 loop spans 15 amino acids. This chain's CDR3 is CASSSRVGQESRQYF. The CDR3 nucleotides are TGTGCCAGCAGCTCCCGGGTTGGACAGGAAAGTAGGCAGTATTTT.

This clone was seen just once. This chain uses TRBV11-2 with TRBJ2-3; 9 bases fit TRBD1. V dropped 5 bases and J dropped 15; count of bases not matched to a gene: 9. This CDR3 is 12 amino acids long. Germline lookup yields CDR1 SGHAT and CDR2 FQNNGV. CDR3 in amino acids: CASSPDRGRTYF. The CDR3 region has the DNA TGTGCCAGCAGCCCGGACAGGGGCCGCACCTATTTT.

This clone has only a few counts. The rearrangement uses TRBV5-1 and TRBJ2-7; D perhaps matches TRBD1 (5 bases). The CDR3 covers 12 residues. CDR1 SGHRS and CDR2 YFSETQ come from the germline V gene. Deletions cut 2 bases from V and 3 bases from J, with 6 bases between. This CDR3 is CASSLGVYEQYF. CDR3 nucleotides: TGCGCCAGCAGCTTAGGGGTCTACGAGCAGTACTTC.

The chain couples TRBV4-2 to TRBJ1-5; D gene uncertain. Germline loops: CDR1 LGHNA, CDR2 YNFKEQ. Trimming took off 1 base at V and 5 bases at J, with 9 bases between the two ends. CDR3 length equals 14 residues. The CDR3 nucleotides are TGTGCCAGCAGCCAAGTGGGCTTTTATCAGCCCCAGCATTTT. Amino acid sequence: CASSQVGFYQPQHF.

This sequence joins TRBV6-2 or TRBV6-3 and TRBJ2-3, with a weak D call TRBD1 (6 bases). Looked up from germline, CDR1 is MNHEY and CDR2 is SVGEGT. This CDR3 is 19 amino acids long. The germline V and J ends were trimmed by 0 bases and 2 bases, with 21 bases remaining between them. The CDR3: CASSYSPAKPGHSTDTQYF. CDR3 nucleotides: TGTGCCAGCAGTTACTCACCAGCAAAGCCGGGACACTCCACAGATACGCAGTATTTT.

The chain is built from TRBV3-1 (or the pseudogene TRBV3-2) and TRBJ2-3; D uncertain. CDR1 is LGHDT and CDR2 is YNNKEL in the germline V gene (reference sequence). Trimming stripped 8 bases from V and 6 bases from J, with 6 bases between. The CDR3 is 10 residues long. The CDR3 DNA reads as TGTGCCAGCGGGCCTGATACGCAGTATTTT. Residues: CASGPDTQYF.

V usage is TRBV25-1 and J usage is TRBJ2-4, with TRBD2 matching over 9 bases. V gave up 5 bases and J gave up 3 bases; unmatched junction bases: 11. CDR3 length: 17 amino acids. The V gene's germline CDR1 is MGHDK and CDR2 SYGVNS. CDR3 residues: CASSSWASGRIKNIQYF. The CDR3 DNA is TGTGCCAGCAGTTCTTGGGCCAGCGGGAGGATCAAAAACATTCAGTACTTC.

In this sample, this clone turned up once. This sequence joins TRBV6-5 and TRBJ2-1; D is ambiguous. Per the germline V gene, CDR1 is MNHEY and CDR2 is SVGAGI. The CDR3 is made up of 11 amino acids. The V gene lost 6 bases and the J gene lost 7 bases, with 7 bases spanning the gap. CDR3 loop: CASRFLNEQFF. CDR3 nucleotides: TGTGCCAGCAGGTTCTTAAATGAGCAGTTCTTC.

The chain employs TRBV28 and TRBJ2-2, with TRBD2 identical over 10 bases. The CDR3 has 16 amino acids. Germline lookup yields CDR1 MDHEN and CDR2 SYDVKM. V gave up 7 bases and J gave up 6 bases; unmatched junction bases: 11. The CDR3 protein is CASIPLGLAGAGELFF. The CDR3 nucleotides read TGTGCCAGCATCCCCCTCGGGCTAGCGGGAGCCGGGGAGCTGTTTTTT.

This sequence joins TRBV3-1 (or the pseudogene TRBV3-2) and TRBJ1-6, with TRBD1 identical over 9 bases. The V gene's germline CDR1 is LGHDT and CDR2 YNNKEL (reference sequence). The CDR3 contains 14 residues. With V trimmed by 1 base and J by 13 bases, 5 bases remained unmatched. CDR3 amino acids: CASSQGTGEQPLHF. The CDR3 DNA reads TGTGCCAGCAGCCAAGGGACAGGGGAGCAGCCCCTCCACTTT.

This chain joins TRBV7-2 and TRBJ2-1; tentative D call: TRBD2 (6 bases). This CDR3 has 15 amino acids. Germline CDR1 and CDR2: SGHTA and FQGNSA. V lost 2 bases and J lost 0, with 8 bases in between. The CDR3 reads CASSLSGFSYNEQFF. DNA for the CDR3: TGTGCCAGCAGCTTAAGCGGGTTCTCCTACAATGAGCAGTTCTTC.

Only one count was recorded for this clone. The rearrangement joins TRBV3-1 (or the pseudogene TRBV3-2) to TRBJ1-5, with D possibly TRBD1 on 6 matching bases. Trimming cost V 2 bases and J 6 bases, with 11 bases left between them. The CDR3 runs to 14 residues. Germline CDR1 and CDR2: LGHDT and YNNKEL (reference sequence). CDR3 bases: TGTGCCAGCAGCCAATGGGGGGGGCTTCAGCCCCAGCATTTT. Protein sequence: CASSQWGGLQPQHF.